One T cell receptor (beta chain) is described in this entry. The sample originates from a study of blood T cell repertoires in COVID-19. Study-level background: Donors in the United States, Italy and Spain gave samples during acute or convalescent COVID-19. T cells, B-cell-depleted T cells, or PBMCs supplied cDNA or gDNA.

Authors' methods: Estimation of nucleated cell counts relied on the amplification of reference gene primers. Sequenced by immunoSEQ multiplex PCR; TCRdb stores in-frame clones only, minus some. V, J and clone size are taken as reported in that table, and D and trimming were inferred from the DNA itself. The data show 150,000 to 200,000 clones, more than 65% seen once. The V gene lost 6 bases and the J gene lost 1 base, with 12 bases spanning the gap. Germline assignment: CDR1 MNHEY and CDR2 SVGAGI. The CDR3 contains 14 residues. Sequencing was carried out using peripheral blood. This clonotype was obtained from a human donor with acute or convalescent COVID-19. The donor label of this sample is uncertain. This sequence joins TRBV6-5 and TRBJ2-5; possible D gene TRBD2, 6 bases. The DNA of the CDR3 is TGTGCCAGCAGGGCCGGGACTTTCCAAGAGACCCAGTACTTC. It specifies CASRAGTFQETQYF.